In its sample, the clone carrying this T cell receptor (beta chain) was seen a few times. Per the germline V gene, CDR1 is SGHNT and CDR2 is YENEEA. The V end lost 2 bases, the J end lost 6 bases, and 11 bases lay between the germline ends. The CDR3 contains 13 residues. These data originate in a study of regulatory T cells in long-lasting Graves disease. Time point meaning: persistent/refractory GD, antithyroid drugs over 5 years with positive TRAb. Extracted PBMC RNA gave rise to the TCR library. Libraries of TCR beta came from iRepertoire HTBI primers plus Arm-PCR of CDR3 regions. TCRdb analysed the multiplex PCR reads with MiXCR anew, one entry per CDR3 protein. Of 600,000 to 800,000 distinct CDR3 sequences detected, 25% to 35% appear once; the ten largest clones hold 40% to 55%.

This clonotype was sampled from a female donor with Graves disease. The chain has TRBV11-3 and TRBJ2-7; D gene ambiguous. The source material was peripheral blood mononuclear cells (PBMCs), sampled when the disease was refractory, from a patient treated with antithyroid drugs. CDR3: CASSLSNGFEQYF. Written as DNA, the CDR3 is TGTGCCAGCAGCTTAAGCAACGGTTTCGAGCAGTACTTC.